The source of this TCR beta chain is a study of CD8 T cells in Susac syndrome (dated by TCRdb to the late 2010s). Study-level background: Repertoire sequencing was used to test whether CD8+ T cell activation and differentiation in Susac syndrome was antigen driven. CD8+ T cell repertoire clonality was compared between some 12 healthy donors, roughly 14 Susac syndrome patients and about 15 multiple sclerosis patients. Findings and caveats that apply to the study as a whole: The number of individuals in the TCR sequencing and HLA analysis was acknowledged as relatively small.

Peripheral blood CD8+ and CD4+ T cells from healthy donors, Susac syndrome patients and multiple sclerosis patients were profiled using high-throughput TCR beta sequencing. Treatment-naive patients with stable or active relapsing-remitting disease fulfilling revised McDonald criteria were used as multiple sclerosis controls. Bulk CD8+ and CD4+ T cells were purified by magnetic negative isolation, while CD8+ TEMRA cells were enriched using FACS. Blood was collected in EDTA tubes and processed within 24 hours, with PBMCs isolated through density gradient centrifugation. PBMCs destined for TCR sequencing were cryopreserved in liquid nitrogen and later thawed in a 37 °C water bath. A purity of at least 90% was achieved for sorted or isolated CD4+, CD8+ and CD8+ TEMRA cells. The germline V end is reduced by 0 bases and the J end by 2 bases; junction bases left unmatched: 4. As encoded in the germline V gene, CDR1 is SGHRS while CDR2 is YFSETQ. The CDR3 measures 15 amino acids from cysteine to phenylalanine. CDR3 DNA is the only sequence kept; it has 45 bases, read in frame from the first base.

RNA was extracted using the RNeasy kit, and roughly 0.45 to 1 microgram was reverse transcribed with random hexamers. The immunoSEQ multiplex PCR assay, which covers 54 Vbeta and 13 Jbeta segments, was used to amplify TCR beta CDR3 regions. Bias from PCR amplification was corrected by using a synthetic template baseline for primer optimization and for computational correction. The source study handled its data this way. Only productive sequences were kept, with reads annotated to V, D and J genes according to IMGT and analyzed in immunoSEQ Analyzer. Clonality was computed as one minus Shannon entropy normalized by log2 of the number of productive unique sequences. Public and private clones were assessed among the 100 most prevalent clones of each patient and control. Clones were defined as Susac-specific if absent from the healthy and MS cohorts, from some 1,000 published viral clones and from other ImmuneACCESS disease sequences. TCRdb reprocessing: public reads trimmed at Q25 with fastp, clones called with MiXCR, in-frame beta chains kept. All rows with the same CDR3 protein become a single entry with the most common DNA and genes. None of the V and J calls come from the authors' own analysis; TCRdb made them. A total of a few hundred thousand distinct CDR3 sequences appear in this sample, 92% of them only once. The ten largest clones add up to approximately 0.13% of the sample.

About this clonotype itself: Its antigen is still unknown. It has no much larger one-base neighbor in the sample; base qualities were not kept.

The origin of this receptor is a human donor with multiple sclerosis. Sequenced: CD8+ T cells from PBMCs. The V and J genes are TRBV5-1 and TRBJ2-5; 7 of the junction bases match TRBD2. The CDR3 reads as follows: CASSLGGGRQETQYF. The DNA reads TGCGCCAGCAGCTTGGGGGGCGGGAGACAAGAGACCCAGTACTTC.